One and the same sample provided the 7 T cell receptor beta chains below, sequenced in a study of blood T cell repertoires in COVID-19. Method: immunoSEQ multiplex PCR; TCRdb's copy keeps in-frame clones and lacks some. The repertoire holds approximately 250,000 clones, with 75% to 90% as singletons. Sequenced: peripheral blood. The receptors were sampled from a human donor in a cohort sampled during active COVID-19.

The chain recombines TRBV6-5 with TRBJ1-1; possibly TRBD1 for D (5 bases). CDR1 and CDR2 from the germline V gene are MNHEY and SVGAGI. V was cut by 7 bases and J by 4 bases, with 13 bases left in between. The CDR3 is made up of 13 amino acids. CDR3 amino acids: CASNPGGVTEAFF. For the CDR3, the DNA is TGTGCCAGCAACCCGGGGGGTGTCACTGAAGCTTTCTTT.

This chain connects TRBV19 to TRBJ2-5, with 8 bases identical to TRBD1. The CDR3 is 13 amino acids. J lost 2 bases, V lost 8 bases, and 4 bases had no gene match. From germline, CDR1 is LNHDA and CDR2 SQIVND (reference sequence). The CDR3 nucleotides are TGTGCCAGTGGGGACAGGAAGCAAGAGACCCAGTACTTC. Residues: CASGDRKQETQYF.

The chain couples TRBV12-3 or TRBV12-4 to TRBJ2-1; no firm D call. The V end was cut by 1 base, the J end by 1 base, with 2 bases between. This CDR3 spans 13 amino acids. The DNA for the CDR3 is TGTGCCAGCAGTTTAGTATCCTACAATGAGCAGTTCTTC. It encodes CASSLVSYNEQFF.

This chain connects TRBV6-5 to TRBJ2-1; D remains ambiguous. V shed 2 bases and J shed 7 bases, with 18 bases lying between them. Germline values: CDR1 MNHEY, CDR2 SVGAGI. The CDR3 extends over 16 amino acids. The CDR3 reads CASSYPTSWSGNEQFF. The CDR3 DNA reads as TGTGCCAGCAGTTACCCGACGTCCTGGTCCGGGAATGAGCAGTTCTTC.

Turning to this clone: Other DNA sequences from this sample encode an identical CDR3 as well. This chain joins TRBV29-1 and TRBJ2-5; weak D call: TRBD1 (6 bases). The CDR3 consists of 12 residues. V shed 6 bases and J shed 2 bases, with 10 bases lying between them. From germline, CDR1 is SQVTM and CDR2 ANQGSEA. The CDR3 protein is CSVGQGQETQYF. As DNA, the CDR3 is TGCAGCGTGGGGCAGGGGCAAGAGACCCAGTACTTC.

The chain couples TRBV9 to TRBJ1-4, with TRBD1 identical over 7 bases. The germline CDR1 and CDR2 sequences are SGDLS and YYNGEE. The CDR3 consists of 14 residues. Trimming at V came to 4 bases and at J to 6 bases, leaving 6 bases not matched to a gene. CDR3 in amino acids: CASSSSQGDEKLFF. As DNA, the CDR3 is TGTGCCAGCAGCTCTAGTCAGGGGGATGAAAAACTGTTTTTT.

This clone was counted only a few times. The CDR3 loop reads CASSHSGLASEYEQYF. CDR3 nucleotides: TGTGCCAGCAGCCACAGTGGACTGGCCTCGGAATACGAGCAGTACTTC. This chain links TRBV5-4 with TRBJ2-7; TRBD2 is a possible D gene (5 bases). The CDR3 extends over 16 amino acids. V lost 4 bases and J 4 bases, leaving 21 bases between the germline ends. Germline lookup yields CDR1 SGHNT and CDR2 YYREEE (reference sequence).